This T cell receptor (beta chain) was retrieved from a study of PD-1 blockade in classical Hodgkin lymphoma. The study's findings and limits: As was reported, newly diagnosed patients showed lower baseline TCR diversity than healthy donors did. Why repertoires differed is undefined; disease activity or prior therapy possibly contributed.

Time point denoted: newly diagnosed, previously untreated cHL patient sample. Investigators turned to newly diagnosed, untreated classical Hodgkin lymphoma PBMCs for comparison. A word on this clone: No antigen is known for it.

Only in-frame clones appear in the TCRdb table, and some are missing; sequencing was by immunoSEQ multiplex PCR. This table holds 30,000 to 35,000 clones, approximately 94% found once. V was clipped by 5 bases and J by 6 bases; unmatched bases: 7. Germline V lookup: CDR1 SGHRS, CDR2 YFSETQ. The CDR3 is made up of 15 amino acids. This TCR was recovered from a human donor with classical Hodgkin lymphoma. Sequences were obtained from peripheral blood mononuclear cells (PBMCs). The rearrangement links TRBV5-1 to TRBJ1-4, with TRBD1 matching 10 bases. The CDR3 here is CASSSGDRGYEKLFF. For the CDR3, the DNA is TGCGCCAGCAGTTCGGGGGACAGGGGTTATGAAAAACTGTTTTTT.